The 32 T cell receptor beta chains presented below share a single source sample, sequenced in a study of shared clonotypes between healthy human individuals. This table comes from immunoSEQ multiplex PCR, and its TCRdb copy is limited to in-frame clones, with some not included. Found here are 1,400,000 or so clones, approximately 98.5% of them singletons; the top ten hold approximately 0.38%. Sequencing input: naive CD4+ T cells sorted from blood. Subset described: CD45RA+ positively selected. These receptors came from a man aged 25-40 years in good health.

The CDR3 DNA is TGCAGCGTTGCGTCAGGGGGCAGTGGGACCCAGTACTTC. Residues: CSVASGGSGTQYF. The chain couples TRBV29-1 to TRBJ2-5; 8 bases are a match to TRBD1. Germline V gene lookup returns CDR1 SQVTM and CDR2 ANQGSEA. The CDR3 is 13 residues long. J was trimmed by 7 bases and V by 4 bases; bases with no gene match: 8.

About this clone itself: Other DNA sequences within the sample encode an identical CDR3. The rearrangement joins TRBV19 to TRBJ2-3; D gene uncertain. The V end lost 3 bases, the J end lost 2 bases, and 9 bases lay between the germline ends. The CDR3 sequence is 14 residues long. Germline CDR1 and CDR2: LNHDA and SQIVND (reference sequence). DNA for the CDR3: TGTGCCAGTAGTATCGGGCAGATCACAGATACGCAGTATTTT. This translates into CASSIGQITDTQYF. The full variable domain, with the rest looked up from reference TRBV19 and TRBJ2-3, is DGGITQSPKYLFRKEGQNVTLSCEQNLNHDAMYWYRQDPGQGLRLIYYSQIVNDFQKGDIAEGYSVSREKKESFPLTVTSAQKNPTAFYLCASSIGQITDTQYFGPGTRLTVL.

This sequence joins TRBV25-1 and TRBJ1-5; D gene ambiguous. CDR3 length: 14 amino acids. The germline gives CDR1 MGHDK, CDR2 SYGVNS. The V and J ends lost 1 base and 6 bases respectively, with 10 bases between them. The CDR3 DNA follows: TGTGCCAGCAGTGAATTTGGTGAGCGTCAGCCCCAGCATTTT. It codes for CASSEFGERQPQHF. Supplemented by reference TRBV25-1 and TRBJ1-5, the full variable domain reads EADIYQTPRYLVIGTGKKITLECSQTMGHDKMYWYQQDPGMELHLIHYSYGVNSTEKGDLSSESTVSRIRTEHFPLTLESARPSHTSQYLCASSEFGERQPQHFGDGTRLSIL.

This rearrangement joins TRBV30 to TRBJ2-2; 9 nucleotides line up with TRBD2. V shed 4 bases and J 4 bases; nucleotides not matched to a gene: 10. CDR3 length: 16 residues. Germline V gene data show CDR1 as GTSNPN and CDR2 as SVGIG (reference sequence). The CDR3 bases are TGTGCCTGGAATTCCGGGCTAGCGGGACCCACCGGGGAGCTGTTTTTT. Translating gives CAWNSGLAGPTGELFF.

The chain carries TRBV5-8 and TRBJ1-5; 8 nucleotides agree with TRBD1. The CDR3 loop spans 14 amino acids. Trimming removed 4 bases from V and 7 bases from J; junction bases left unmatched: 7. Germline CDR1 is SGHTS and CDR2 is YDEGEE. CDR3 residues: CASSRGQGPQPQHF. In DNA form, the CDR3 reads TGTGCCAGCAGCCGAGGACAGGGCCCACAGCCCCAGCATTTT.

V is TRBV7-5 and J is TRBJ2-7; TRBD1 reflects the table's D call only, with no check against the DNA. TRBV7-5 is a recognized pseudogene. The CDR3 sequence is 14 residues long. CDR3 residues: CARSQGDTRYEQYF. Here the CDR3 DNA reads TGTGCCAGAAGCCAAGGGGACACCCGCTACGAGCAGTACTTC.

The count of this clone is one. The chain is built from TRBV5-1 and TRBJ1-2, with a weak D call TRBD1 (5 bases). Per the germline V gene, CDR1 is SGHRS and CDR2 is YFSETQ. The CDR3 has 14 amino acids. V lost 4 bases to trimming and J lost 5 bases, with 15 bases between them. The CDR3 here is CASSPSPTDYGYTF. As DNA, the CDR3 is TGCGCCAGCAGCCCAAGTCCGACAGATTATGGCTACACCTTC.

A single count supports this clone. J is TRBJ2-7 and V is TRBV5-1; a weak D match, TRBD2 (5 bases). The CDR3 has 16 amino acids. V lost 2 bases and J lost 2, with 17 bases in between. Germline V gene data show CDR1 as SGHRS and CDR2 as YFSETQ. The CDR3 protein is CASSFGRQTRAYEQYF. Here the CDR3 DNA reads TGCGCCAGCAGCTTCGGCCGCCAAACTAGGGCCTACGAGCAGTACTTC.

In its sample, this clone was seen once. The sample has other DNA sequences that encode this CDR3 too. The CDR3 nucleotides read TGTGCCAGCAGCTTAGTACGGGCCGGGTATGGCTACACCTTC. Protein: CASSLVRAGYGYTF. The V and J genes are TRBV7-2 and TRBJ1-2; no clear D gene. V lost 1 base to trimming and J lost 5 bases, with 11 bases between them. The CDR3 is made up of 14 amino acids. CDR1 is SGHTA and CDR2 is FQGNSA in the germline V gene.

CDR3 amino acids: CASSLTGGWSYNEQFF. The CDR3 DNA is TGTGCCAGCAGCTTGACAGGGGGGTGGTCCTACAATGAGCAGTTCTTC. The chain combines TRBV7-2 with TRBJ2-1, with TRBD1 matching 9 bases. Germline V gene sequence: CDR1 SGHTA, CDR2 FQGNSA. J was trimmed by 1 base and V by 3 bases; bases with no gene match: 4. The CDR3 length is 16 residues. Combining the CDR3 with reference TRBV7-2 and TRBJ2-1 gives the whole variable domain GAGVSQSPSNKVTEKGKDVELRCDPISGHTALYWYRQSLGQGLEFLIYFQGNSAPDKSGLPSDRFSAERTGGSVSTLTIQRTQQEDSAVYLCASSLTGGWSYNEQFFGPGTRLTVL.

V gene TRBV5-5 combines with J gene TRBJ2-1; D is ambiguous. Germline values: CDR1 SGHKS, CDR2 YYEKEE (reference sequence). With 0 bases removed from V and 5 bases from J, the gap between germline ends came to 9 bases. The CDR3 has 14 residues. The CDR3 coding sequence is TGTGCCAGCAGCTTGGCTTCTGGCAACAATGAGCAGTTCTTC. It encodes CASSLASGNNEQFF.

This chain joins TRBV29-1 and TRBJ2-1; TRBD2 matches 13 bases. Trimming at V came to 6 bases and at J to 9 bases, leaving 11 bases not matched to a gene. This CDR3 spans 15 amino acids. Germline V gene lookup returns CDR1 SQVTM and CDR2 ANQGSEA. CDR3 region: CSVILGTSGIGEQFF. The CDR3 DNA reads as TGCAGCGTAATCCTCGGGACTAGCGGGATCGGTGAGCAGTTCTTC.

The rearrangement joins TRBV27 to TRBJ2-5; D unresolved. The CDR3 loop spans 14 amino acids. V dropped 6 bases and J dropped 1 base, with 12 bases sitting between them. Germline CDR1 and CDR2: MNHEY and SMNVEV (reference sequence). The CDR3: CASSLNRRQETQYF. CDR3 coding DNA: TGTGCCAGCAGCCTAAACCGGCGCCAAGAGACCCAGTACTTC.

In its sample, this clone was seen once. CDR3 DNA sequence: TGTGCCAGCAGCGCGACAGGGTTGGACTATGGCTACACCTTC. Residues: CASSATGLDYGYTF. The rearrangement links TRBV7-8 to TRBJ1-2; TRBD1 aligns across 7 bases. After removal of 5 bases from V and 3 bases from J, the junction contained 6 bases not matched to a gene. This CDR3 region has 14 residues. Germline CDR1 is SGHVS and CDR2 is FQNEAQ.

V gene TRBV2 combines with J gene TRBJ2-6; TRBD1 agrees at 7 bases. CDR3 length: 14 residues. Germline V gene data show CDR1 as SNHLY and CDR2 as FYNNEI. The V segment lost 7 bases and the J segment 3 bases; nucleotides outside the gene matches: 3. In DNA form, the CDR3 reads TGTGCCAGCAACAGGGGCAGTGGGGCCAACGTCCTGACTTTC. This encodes CASNRGSGANVLTF.

This chain connects TRBV2 to TRBJ2-1; D unclear. In germline, CDR1 is SNHLY, CDR2 FYNNEI. Trimming shortened V by 4 bases and J by 2 bases, and 15 bases separated the two germline ends. CDR3 length: 16 amino acids. The DNA of the CDR3 is TGTGCCAGCAGTGGATTAGCAGATGAAACCTACAATGAGCAGTTCTTC. Protein product: CASSGLADETYNEQFF. Based on the CDR3 plus reference TRBV2 and TRBJ2-1, the full variable domain is EPEVTQTPSHQVTQMGQEVILRCVPISNHLYFYWYRQILGQKVEFLVSFYNNEISEKSEIFDDQFSVERPDGSNFTLKIRSTKLEDSAMYFCASSGLADETYNEQFFGPGTRLTVL.

J is TRBJ1-5 and V is TRBV28; D gene ambiguous. This CDR3 is built from 13 residues. Germline CDR1 MDHEN, CDR2 SYDVKM. Trimming pared 5 bases from V and 1 base from J, leaving 6 bases between. DNA for the CDR3: TGTGCCAGCAGTCCTCCAAGCAATCAGCCCCAGCATTTT. Protein sequence: CASSPPSNQPQHF.

The chain recombines TRBV28 with TRBJ1-5, with 7 bases lining up with TRBD1. V was clipped by 2 bases and J by 5 bases; unmatched bases: 6. Germline lookup yields CDR1 MDHEN and CDR2 SYDVKM. This CDR3 has 15 amino acids. CDR3 sequence reads: CASSLNRGNDQPQHF. The CDR3 DNA is TGTGCCAGCAGTTTAAACAGGGGTAATGATCAGCCCCAGCATTTT.

The V and J genes are TRBV2 and TRBJ2-7, with D possibly called TRBD1 or TRBD2 (5 bases each). V lost 9 bases and J 2 bases, leaving 17 bases between the germline ends. The CDR3 has 14 amino acids. In germline, CDR1 is SNHLY, CDR2 FYNNEI. CDR3: CASIWGSGPYEQYF. Written as DNA, the CDR3 is TGTGCCAGTATTTGGGGGTCCGGCCCCTACGAGCAGTACTTC.

The chain employs TRBV5-6 and TRBJ1-3; no definite D call. The CDR3 consists of 14 residues. In germline, CDR1 is SGHDT, CDR2 YYEEEE. With 6 bases removed from V and 3 bases from J, the gap between germline ends came to 13 bases. The CDR3: CASNPRVLGNTIYF. The CDR3 DNA reads as TGTGCCAGCAATCCGAGGGTACTTGGAAACACCATATATTTT.

The chain is built from TRBV4-1 and TRBJ1-5; D is unresolved. Germline loops: CDR1 MGHRA, CDR2 YSYEKL. The CDR3 contains 14 residues. The V end was cut by 0 bases, the J end by 5 bases, with 8 bases between. The CDR3 DNA reads TGCGCCAGCAGCCAAGATCTGGGGTATCAGCCCCAGCATTTT. Its protein is CASSQDLGYQPQHF.

This clone was seen once. The chain couples TRBV5-1 to TRBJ2-1; D not resolved. Trimming removed 0 bases at V and 9 bases at J, with 7 bases between. This CDR3 region has 12 residues. In germline, CDR1 is SGHRS, CDR2 YFSETQ. CDR3 in amino acids: CASSLDFGEQFF. The DNA for the CDR3 is TGCGCCAGCAGCTTGGACTTTGGTGAGCAGTTCTTC. Full variable domain (remainder filled in from reference TRBV5-1 and TRBJ2-1): KAGVTQTPRYLIKTRGQQVTLSCSPISGHRSVSWYQQTPGQGLQFLFEYFSETQRNKGNFPGRFSGRQFSNSRSEMNVSTLELGDSALYLCASSLDFGEQFFGPGTRLTVL.

V usage is TRBV9 and J usage is TRBJ2-7; 10 bases match TRBD2. This CDR3 region has 15 residues. Germline-derived CDR1 and CDR2 are SGDLS and YYNGEE. V lost 3 bases to trimming and J lost 3 bases; unmatched junction nucleotides: 6. CDR3 sequence: CASSASGTSDYEQYF. CDR3 sequence (DNA): TGTGCCAGCAGCGCGTCCGGGACTAGCGACTACGAGCAGTACTTC. Full variable domain (rest looked up from reference TRBV9 and TRBJ2-7): DSGVTQTPKHLITATGQRVTLRCSPRSGDLSVYWYQQSLDQGLQFLIQYYNGEERAKGNILERFSAQQFPDLHSELNLSSLELGDSALYFCASSASGTSDYEQYFGPGTRLTVT.

The V and J genes are TRBV29-1 and TRBJ2-3, with 8 bases identical to TRBD2. The trim removed 7 bases at V and 4 bases at J, leaving 7 bases unmatched. Germline V gene sequence: CDR1 SQVTM, CDR2 ANQGSEA. There are 13 residues in the CDR3. CDR3 residues: CSARSGSADTQYF. CDR3 nucleotides: TGCAGCGCCAGAAGCGGGAGTGCAGATACGCAGTATTTT.

This clone was picked up one time. This chain uses TRBV6-1 with TRBJ2-6, with unresolved D. The ends were cut back, 7 bases at V and 0 bases at J, with 10 bases in the middle. The CDR3 contains 15 residues. Germline V gene lookup returns CDR1 MNHNS and CDR2 SASEGT. The CDR3 DNA is TGTGCCAGCAATTTAGCACCCTCTGGGGCCAACGTCCTGACTTTC. This sequence encodes CASNLAPSGANVLTF.

The gene calls are TRBV6-5 and TRBJ2-2; 7 bases match TRBD1. Germline trimming cut 4 bases from V and 5 bases from J; bases unmatched to any gene: 4. Germline V gene data show CDR1 as MNHEY and CDR2 as SVGAGI. CDR3 length: 14 residues. In nucleotides, the CDR3 is TGTGCCAGCAGTTTAGGGACAGCAACCGGGGAGCTGTTTTTT. This translates into CASSLGTATGELFF.

This chain joins TRBV6-6 and TRBJ2-1, with D perhaps matching TRBD1 (6 bases). CDR3 length: 13 amino acids. Trimming left V 5 bases short and J 4 bases short, with 9 bases between. The V gene's germline CDR1 is MNHNY and CDR2 SVGAGI (reference sequence). DNA for the CDR3: TGTGCCAGCAGTACACAGGGTTACAATGAGCAGTTCTTC. Amino acids: CASSTQGYNEQFF.

This chain connects TRBV14 to TRBJ1-3, with D unclear. The germline gives CDR1 SGHDN, CDR2 FVKESK. The CDR3 has 17 amino acids. V was cut by 1 base and J by 2 bases, with 15 bases left in between. The CDR3 protein is CASSQVSGNRAGNTIYF. The CDR3 DNA is TGTGCCAGCAGCCAAGTTTCCGGCAATAGAGCTGGAAACACCATATATTTT. The full variable domain, with the rest looked up from reference TRBV14 and TRBJ1-3, is EAGVTQFPSHSVIEKGQTVTLRCDPISGHDNLYWYRRVMGKEIKFLLHFVKESKQDESGMPNNRFLAERTGGTYSTLKVQPAELEDSGVYFCASSQVSGNRAGNTIYFGEGSWLTVV.

The count of this clone is one. The chain uses TRBV30 and TRBJ1-1, with D possibly TRBD1 on 6 matching bases. Germline V gene sequence: CDR1 GTSNPN, CDR2 SVGIG (reference sequence). V was cut by 5 bases and J by 1 base, with 11 bases left in between. The CDR3 has 13 amino acids. CDR3 loop: CAWAQGPNTEAFF. The CDR3 DNA follows: TGTGCCTGGGCCCAGGGGCCGAACACTGAAGCTTTCTTT.

J is TRBJ1-2 and V is TRBV5-1; D perhaps matches TRBD1 (5 bases). Looked up from germline, CDR1 is SGHRS and CDR2 is YFSETQ. Trimming removed 4 bases at V and 8 bases at J, with 12 bases between. The CDR3 runs 12 residues. The CDR3 nucleotides are TGCGCCAGCAGCATTACAGGTACAGGCTACACCTTC. Residues: CASSITGTGYTF.

This chain uses TRBV6-1 with TRBJ1-2; TRBD1 matches at 8 bases. The CDR3 covers 13 residues. V lost 3 bases and J lost 8; bases outside the gene matches: 5. From germline, CDR1 is MNHNS and CDR2 SASEGT. The CDR3 DNA sequence: TGTGCCAGCAGTGAGGTACAGGGGGACGGCTACACCTTC. Translating it yields CASSEVQGDGYTF.

V usage is TRBV13 and J usage is TRBJ2-2, with a weak D call TRBD2 (6 bases). The V end lost 0 bases, the J end lost 4 bases, and 12 bases lay between the germline ends. This CDR3 is built from 16 residues. Germline CDR1 PRHDT, CDR2 FYEKMQ (reference sequence). The CDR3 loop reads CASSLGGGTPTGELFF. DNA of the CDR3: TGTGCCAGCAGCTTAGGGGGGGGAACACCCACCGGGGAGCTGTTTTTT.